This T cell receptor (beta chain) was identified during a study of CD8 T cells in Susac syndrome. After extraction with the RNeasy kit, 0.5 to 1 ug of the RNA was reverse transcribed using random hexamers. TCRdb re-called the immunoSEQ multiplex PCR reads with MiXCR, one entry per CDR3 protein. This sample has about 290,000 distinct CDR3 sequences, with about nine tenths found just once. Germline V gene sequence: CDR1 PRHDT, CDR2 FYEKMQ (reference sequence). CDR3 length equals 13 residues. V was trimmed by 8 bases and J by 3 bases, leaving 11 bases between them. The chain combines TRBV13 with TRBJ2-1, with no clear D. Sequenced sample: CD8+ T cells from PBMCs. The receptor was isolated from a human donor with multiple sclerosis. The CDR3 region has the DNA TGTGCCAGCTCGTCGTCAGACTACAATGAGCAGTTCTTC. Protein: CASSSSDYNEQFF. The complete variable domain, with remaining parts taken from reference TRBV13 and TRBJ2-1, reads AAGVIQSPRHLIKEKRETATLKCYPIPRHDTVYWYQQGPGQDPQFLISFYEKMQSDKGSIPDRFSAQQFSDYHSELNMSSLELGDSALYFCASSSSDYNEQFFGPGTRLTVL.